This TCR beta chain comes out of a study of blood T cell repertoires in COVID-19. In the study overall: Samples of COVID-19 (acute and convalescent) were obtained from the United States, Italy and Spain. PBMCs, B-cell-depleted T cells, or T cells were the source of the cDNA or gDNA that made up the material.

Produced via immunoSEQ multiplex PCR; TCRdb's table is partial and in-frame only. The sample consists of 45,000 to 55,000 clones, 60% to 85% of them appearing once. Germline V gives CDR1 SQVTM, CDR2 ANQGSEA. The CDR3 has 13 residues. V lost 0 bases to trimming and J lost 10 bases, with 10 bases between them. The TCR was taken from a human donor with active or convalescent COVID-19. The donor label of this sample is uncertain. This rearrangement joins TRBV29-1 to TRBJ1-6; D is uncertain. Sequenced: peripheral blood. CDR3: CSVEDYSGSPLHF. CDR3 coding DNA: TGCAGCGTTGAAGATTACAGCGGCTCACCCCTCCACTTT.